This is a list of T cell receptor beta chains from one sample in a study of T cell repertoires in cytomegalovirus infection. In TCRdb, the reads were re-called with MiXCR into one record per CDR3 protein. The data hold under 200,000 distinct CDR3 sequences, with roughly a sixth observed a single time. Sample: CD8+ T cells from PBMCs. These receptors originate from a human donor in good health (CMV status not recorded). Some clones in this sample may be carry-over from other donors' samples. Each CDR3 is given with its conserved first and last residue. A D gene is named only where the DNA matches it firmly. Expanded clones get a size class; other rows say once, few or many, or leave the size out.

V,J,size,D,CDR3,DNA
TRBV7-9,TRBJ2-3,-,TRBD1,CASSSTGEDTDTQYF,TGTGCCAGCAGCTCGACAGGGGAAGATACAGATACGCAGTATTTT
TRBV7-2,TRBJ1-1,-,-,CASSLPPAGENTEAFF,TGTGCCAGCAGCTTACCCCCGGCAGGGGAGAACACTGAAGCTTTCTTT
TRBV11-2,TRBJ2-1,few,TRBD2,CASSLEGGREQFF,TGTGCCAGCAGCTTAGAAGGCGGGAGGGAGCAGTTCTTC
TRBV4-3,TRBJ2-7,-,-,CASTKSIGTRGDEQYF,TGCGCCAGCACCAAGTCCATCGGGACAAGGGGGGACGAGCAGTACTTC
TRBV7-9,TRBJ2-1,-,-,CASSLAQGAFYNEQFF,TGTGCCAGCAGCTTAGCGCAAGGAGCATTCTACAATGAGCAGTTCTTC
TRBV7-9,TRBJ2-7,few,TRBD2,CASSWGLAGDYEQYF,TGTGCCAGCAGCTGGGGACTAGCGGGAGACTACGAGCAGTACTTC
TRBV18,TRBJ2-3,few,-,CASSPGETTQYF,TGTGCCAGCTCACCGGGTGAGACCACGCAGTATTTT
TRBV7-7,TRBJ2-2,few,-,CASSQGWTGELFF,TGTGCCAGCAGCCAAGGGTGGACCGGGGAGCTGTTTTTT
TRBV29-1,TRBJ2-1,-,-,CSVLLTDNEQFF,TGCAGCGTTTTGTTGACCGACAATGAGCAGTTCTTC
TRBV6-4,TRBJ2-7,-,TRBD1,CASSESPGQGEQYF,TGTGCCAGCAGTGAAAGCCCTGGACAGGGCGAGCAGTACTTC
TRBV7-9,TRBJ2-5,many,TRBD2,CASSPSQRGGKETQYF,TGTGCCAGCAGCCCTTCTCAGCGGGGGGGCAAAGAGACCCAGTACTTC
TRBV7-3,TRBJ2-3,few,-,CASSSRTYLDTQYF,TGTGCCAGCAGCTCCCGGACTTACCTTGATACGCAGTATTTT
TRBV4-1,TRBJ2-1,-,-,CASSQYGEAYNEQFF,TGCGCCAGCAGCCAATACGGGGAGGCGTACAATGAGCAGTTCTTC
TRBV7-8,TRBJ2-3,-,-,CASSPRPNTDTQYF,TGTGCCAGCAGCCCTCGGCCCAACACAGATACGCAGTATTTT
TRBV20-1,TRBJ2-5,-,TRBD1,CSARSRGTEETQYF,TGCAGTGCTAGATCTAGGGGGACAGAAGAGACCCAGTACTTC
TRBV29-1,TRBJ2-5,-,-,CSVETTLLGETQYF,TGCAGCGTTGAGACCACACTCCTAGGAGAGACCCAGTACTTC
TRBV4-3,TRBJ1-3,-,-,CASSQTDSGNTIYF,TGCGCCAGCAGCCAAACAGACTCTGGAAACACCATATATTTT
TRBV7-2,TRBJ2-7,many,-,CASSYGTAPRDEQYF,TGTGCCAGCAGCTACGGGACTGCCCCCAGGGACGAGCAGTACTTC
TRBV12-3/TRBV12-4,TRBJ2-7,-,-,CASTRLLGLEQYF,TGTGCCAGCACCAGGTTGCTGGGCCTCGAGCAGTACTTC
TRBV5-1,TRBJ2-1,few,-,CASSLSHSPRDEQFF,TGCGCCAGCAGCTTGTCCCATTCTCCCAGAGATGAGCAGTTCTTC
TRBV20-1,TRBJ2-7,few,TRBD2,CSAPRKLAGEGEQYF,TGCAGTGCCCCCCGGAAACTAGCGGGAGAGGGCGAGCAGTACTTC